These T cell receptor beta chains were read from a single sample in a study of T-cell memory formation after mild COVID-19. TCRdb processed the 5' RACE reads anew with MiXCR; each CDR3 protein has one entry. The sample comprises a few hundred thousand distinct CDR3 sequences, approximately 8% of which are singletons, and 22% rests with the top ten. Sequences were obtained from PBMCs or a T cell subset sorted from them (not recorded which). All receptors derive from a man younger than 30 who had mild COVID-19 (a few samples of this study predate the infection). Cell type and time point are not known. The CDR3 runs from the conserved cysteine through the conserved F or W. D genes are given only for firm matches. Clone size, where shown, is once, few, many, or a class for clones that have expanded.

V,J,D,size,CDR3,DNA
TRBV21-1,TRBJ1-6,.,.,CARLPKNRRGTRSPLHF,TGTGCCAGGCTCCCTAAGAATCGGAGGGGCACCCGTTCACCCCTCCACTTT
TRBV4-1,TRBJ2-1,.,.,CASSQESVNEQFF,TGCGCCAGCAGCCAAGAAAGTGTGAATGAGCAGTTCTTC
TRBV19,TRBJ2-4,TRBD1,few,CASSNRQGAFIQYF,TGTGCCAGTAGTAACCGACAGGGGGCTTTTATTCAGTACTTC
TRBV12-3/TRBV12-4,TRBJ2-1,.,.,CASSPELGNEQFF,TGTGCCAGCAGCCCGGAACTCGGCAATGAGCAGTTCTTC
TRBV12-3/TRBV12-4,TRBJ1-5,.,.,CASSQDRANQPQHF,TGTGCCAGCAGTCAAGACAGAGCGAATCAGCCCCAGCATTTT
TRBV7-9,TRBJ1-5,.,.,CASSFSSGISQPQHF,TGTGCCAGCAGCTTTTCCTCAGGCATTAGTCAGCCCCAGCATTTT
TRBV7-9,TRBJ2-1,TRBD1,few,CASRRTGGRQDEQFF,TGTGCCAGCAGACGGACAGGGGGTCGTCAGGATGAGCAGTTCTTC
TRBV5-1,TRBJ2-1,.,.,CASSLRVRGSYNEQFF,TGCGCCAGCAGCTTGAGGGTAAGGGGTTCCTACAATGAGCAGTTCTTC
TRBV20-1,TRBJ2-3,.,many,CSARDAVGADTQYF,TGCAGTGCTAGAGATGCAGTGGGGGCAGATACGCAGTATTTT
TRBV20-1,TRBJ2-7,TRBD1,few,CSASGTGGSYEQYF,TGCAGTGCTAGCGGGACAGGGGGCTCCTACGAGCAGTACTTC
TRBV28,TRBJ1-4,.,few,CASTLDKLNEKLFF,TGTGCCAGCACCCTGGACAAACTTAATGAAAAACTGTTTTTT
TRBV5-5,TRBJ1-5,.,few,CASSLGISLPQHF,TGTGCCAGCAGCTTGGGTATAAGTCTACCCCAGCATTTT
TRBV7-2,TRBJ1-4,.,.,CASSPDRFNEKLFF,TGTGCCAGCAGCCCGGACAGATTTAATGAAAAACTGTTTTTT
TRBV4-3,TRBJ2-1,TRBD2,.,CASSQEGGFSYEQFF,TGCGCCAGCAGCCAAGAGGGGGGGTTCAGTTATGAGCAGTTCTTC
TRBV4-2,TRBJ1-5,.,.,CASSQDIKQPQHF,TGTGCCAGCAGCCAAGATATAAAGCAGCCCCAGCATTTT
TRBV5-1,TRBJ2-2,TRBD1,.,CASSYDRGQSGELFF,TGCGCCAGCAGCTACGACAGGGGGCAGAGCGGGGAGCTGTTTTTT
TRBV5-6,TRBJ2-3,TRBD2,many,CASSWAGGTDTQYF,TGTGCCAGCAGCTGGGCGGGGGGGACAGATACGCAGTATTTT
TRBV15,TRBJ1-2,TRBD1,.,CATSGHRGGYTF,TGTGCCACCAGCGGACACAGGGGAGGCTACACCTTC
TRBV4-3,TRBJ2-4,TRBD1,many,CASSQAGDRVIQYF,TGCGCCAGCAGCCAAGCCGGGGACAGGGTAATTCAGTACTTC
TRBV2,TRBJ2-1,.,.,CASLTEPYNEQFF,TGTGCCAGCCTTACTGAACCCTACAATGAGCAGTTCTTC
TRBV3-1,TRBJ2-7,TRBD1,few,CASSPRSLQGDYEQYF,TGTGCCAGCAGCCCAAGATCTCTACAGGGGGACTACGAGCAGTACTTC
TRBV4-3,TRBJ1-2,.,once,CASSLTGLGGYTF,TGCGCCAGCAGCCTTACAGGGCTAGGAGGCTACACCTTC
TRBV5-4,TRBJ2-5,.,few,CASSLERREDQYF,TGTGCCAGCAGCTTGGAGCGCAGGGAAGACCAGTACTTC
TRBV12-3/TRBV12-4,TRBJ1-2,.,once,CASSWGGPFDGYTF,TGTGCCAGCAGTTGGGGGGGTCCGTTTGATGGCTACACCTTC
TRBV5-6,TRBJ2-4,.,.,CASSFWTALNIQYF,TGTGCCAGCAGCTTTTGGACCGCCCTAAACATTCAGTACTTC
TRBV6-5,TRBJ2-2,.,few,CATFQRAVRTGELFF,TGTGCCACCTTCCAAAGGGCGGTTCGAACCGGGGAGCTGTTTTTT
TRBV7-2,TRBJ2-3,.,few,CASSNPGPRTDTQYF,TGTGCCAGCAGCAACCCGGGACCACGCACAGATACGCAGTATTTT
TRBV15,TRBJ1-5,.,many,CATSRERTVYSNQPQHF,TGTGCCACCAGCAGAGAGCGGACAGTTTATAGCAATCAGCCCCAGCATTTT
TRBV20-1,TRBJ2-7,.,.,CSARPHSSPYEQYF,TGCAGTGCTAGACCCCATTCTAGCCCCTACGAGCAGTACTTC
TRBV4-3,TRBJ2-2,TRBD2,.,CASSPQPGLAGGYTGELFF,TGCGCCAGCAGCCCCCAACCGGGACTAGCGGGGGGGTACACCGGGGAGCTGTTTTTT
TRBV20-1,TRBJ1-6,.,many,CSARDGQTDYSPLHF,TGCAGTGCTAGAGATGGGCAGACGGACTATTCACCCCTCCACTTT
TRBV9,TRBJ2-3,TRBD1,many,CASSDRDRLLNTQYF,TGTGCCAGCAGCGACCGGGACAGGCTCCTTAATACGCAGTATTTT
TRBV7-9,TRBJ1-1,.,few,CASSPGWTVPNTEAFF,TGTGCCAGCAGCCCCGGGTGGACGGTGCCGAATACTGAAGCTTTCTTT
TRBV7-9,TRBJ1-2,TRBD1,few,CASSHPGQGKNYGYTF,TGTGCCAGCAGCCATCCGGGACAGGGGAAAAACTATGGCTACACCTTC
TRBV18,TRBJ1-1,TRBD1,.,CASSLDRGQTFMNTEAFF,TGTGCCAGCTCACTGGACCGGGGACAGACCTTTATGAACACTGAAGCTTTCTTT
TRBV9,TRBJ2-3,TRBD2,few,CASSAVAGGNTDTQYF,TGTGCCAGCAGCGCAGTAGCGGGGGGGAACACAGATACGCAGTATTTT
TRBV7-2,TRBJ2-1,TRBD1,.,CASSLAGHQGDEQFF,TGTGCCAGCAGCTTAGCGGGACACCAGGGGGATGAGCAGTTCTTC
TRBV6-5,TRBJ1-6,TRBD1,.,CASRSNPGTGSRSPLHF,TGTGCCAGCAGATCGAACCCCGGGACAGGGAGTCGATCACCCCTCCACTTT
TRBV9,TRBJ2-1,TRBD2,few,CASSVGPGEGEQFF,TGTGCCAGCAGCGTAGGTCCTGGGGAGGGTGAGCAGTTCTTC
TRBV11-2,TRBJ2-3,.,.,CASSSNGRSTDTQYF,TGTGCCAGCAGCTCTAACGGCCGCTCGACAGATACGCAGTATTTT
TRBV29-1,TRBJ1-1,TRBD1,few,CSVDLDRQDFF,TGCAGCGTTGACCTGGACAGGCAGGATTTCTTT
TRBV11-3,TRBJ1-1,.,.,CASSLNQNTEAFF,TGTGCCAGCAGCCTGAACCAGAACACTGAAGCTTTCTTT
TRBV7-8,TRBJ2-3,TRBD2,few,CASSLMASGGRTDTQYF,TGTGCCAGCAGCTTAATGGCTAGCGGGGGACGGACAGATACGCAGTATTTT
TRBV6-5,TRBJ1-2,TRBD1,.,CASSRLTGNYGYTF,TGTGCCAGCAGCCGACTGACAGGGAACTATGGCTACACCTTC
TRBV4-3,TRBJ2-2,TRBD2,.,CASSSRTSGGAGELFF,TGCGCCAGCAGCTCCCGGACTAGCGGGGGGGCCGGGGAGCTGTTTTTT
TRBV5-1,TRBJ1-5,TRBD1,few,CASSPETGGNQPQHF,TGCGCCAGCAGCCCTGAGACAGGGGGCAATCAGCCCCAGCATTTT
TRBV19,TRBJ1-5,.,many,CASSTLGGSQPQHF,TGTGCCAGTAGTACGCTCGGAGGCAGTCAGCCCCAGCATTTT
TRBV7-2,TRBJ2-1,.,many,CASILEAYNEQFF,TGTGCCAGCATCTTGGAGGCCTACAATGAGCAGTTCTTC
TRBV7-2,TRBJ1-6,.,.,CASSLRPRQGVSPLHF,TGTGCCAGCAGCTTACGCCCCCGGCAGGGAGTTTCACCCCTCCACTTT
TRBV27,TRBJ1-1,.,many,CASSPRRITEAFF,TGTGCCAGCAGTCCCAGACGGATCACTGAAGCTTTCTTT
TRBV7-6,TRBJ1-4,.,.,CASSMTGGRQKLFF,TGTGCCAGCAGCATGACAGGTGGTCGGCAAAAACTGTTTTTT
TRBV30,TRBJ2-3,.,.,CAWLRTASTDTQYF,TGTGCCTGGCTAAGGACAGCTAGCACAGATACGCAGTATTTT
TRBV2,TRBJ2-3,TRBD2,.,CASRATSGVTDTQYF,TGTGCCAGCAGAGCTACTAGCGGGGTAACAGATACGCAGTATTTT